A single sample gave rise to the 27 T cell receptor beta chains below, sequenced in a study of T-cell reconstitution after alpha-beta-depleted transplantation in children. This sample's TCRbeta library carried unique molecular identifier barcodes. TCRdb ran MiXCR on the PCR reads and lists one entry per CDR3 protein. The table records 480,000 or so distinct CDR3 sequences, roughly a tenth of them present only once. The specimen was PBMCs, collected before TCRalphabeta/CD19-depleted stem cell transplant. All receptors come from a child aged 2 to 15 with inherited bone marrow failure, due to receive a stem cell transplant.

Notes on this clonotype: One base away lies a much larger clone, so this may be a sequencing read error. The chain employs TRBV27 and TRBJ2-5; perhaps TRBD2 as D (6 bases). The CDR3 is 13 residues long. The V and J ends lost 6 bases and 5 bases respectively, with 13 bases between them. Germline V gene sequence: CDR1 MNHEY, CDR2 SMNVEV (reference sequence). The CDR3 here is CASSPTRQETQYF. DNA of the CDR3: TGTGCCAGCAGCCCGACTAGACAGGAGACCCAGTACTTC.

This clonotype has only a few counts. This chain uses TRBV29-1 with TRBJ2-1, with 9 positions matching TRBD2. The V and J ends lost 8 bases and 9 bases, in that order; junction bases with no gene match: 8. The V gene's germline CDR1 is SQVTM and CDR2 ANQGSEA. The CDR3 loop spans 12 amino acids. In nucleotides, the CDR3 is TGCAGCTACCGTAGCGGGAGTGGTGAGCAGTTCTTC. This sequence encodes CSYRSGSGEQFF.

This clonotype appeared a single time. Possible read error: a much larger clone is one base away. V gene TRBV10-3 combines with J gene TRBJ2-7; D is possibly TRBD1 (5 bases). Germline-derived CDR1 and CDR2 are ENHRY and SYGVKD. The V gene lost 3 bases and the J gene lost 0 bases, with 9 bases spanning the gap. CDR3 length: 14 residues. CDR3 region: CAISDLGDSYEQYF. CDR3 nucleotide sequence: TGTGCCATCAGTGACCTAGGGGACTCCTACGAGCAGTACTTC.

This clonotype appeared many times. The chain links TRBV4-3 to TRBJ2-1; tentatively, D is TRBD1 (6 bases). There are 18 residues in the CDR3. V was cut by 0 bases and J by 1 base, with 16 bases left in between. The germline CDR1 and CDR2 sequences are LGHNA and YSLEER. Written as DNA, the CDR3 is TGCGCCAGCAGCCAAGATTTAAACAGGGATGGGTCCTACAATGAGCAGTTCTTC. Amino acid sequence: CASSQDLNRDGSYNEQFF.

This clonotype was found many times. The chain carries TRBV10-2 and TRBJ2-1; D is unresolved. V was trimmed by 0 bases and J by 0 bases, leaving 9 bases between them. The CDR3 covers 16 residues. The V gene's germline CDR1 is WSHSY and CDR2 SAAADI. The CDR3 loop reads CASSESDGLSYNEQFF. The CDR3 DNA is TGCGCCAGCAGTGAGTCCGACGGGCTCTCCTACAATGAGCAGTTCTTC.

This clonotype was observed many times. In DNA form, the CDR3 reads TGCGCCAGCAGCCCATCGGGTCCGTCGGGGGAGACCCAGTACTTC. Translation gives CASSPSGPSGETQYF. The V and J genes are TRBV4-3 and TRBJ2-5; possible D gene TRBD2, 5 bases. The CDR3 has 15 amino acids. Germline V gene data show CDR1 as LGHNA and CDR2 as YSLEER. V gave up 4 bases and J gave up 5 bases, with 17 bases separating them.

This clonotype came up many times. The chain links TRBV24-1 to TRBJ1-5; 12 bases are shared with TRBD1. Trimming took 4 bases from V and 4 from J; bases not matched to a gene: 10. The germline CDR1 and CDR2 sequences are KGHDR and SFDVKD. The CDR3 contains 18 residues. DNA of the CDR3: TGTGCCACCAGTGACGCAGGGACAGGGGGCCGGACGAATCAGCCCCAGCATTTT. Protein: CATSDAGTGGRTNQPQHF.

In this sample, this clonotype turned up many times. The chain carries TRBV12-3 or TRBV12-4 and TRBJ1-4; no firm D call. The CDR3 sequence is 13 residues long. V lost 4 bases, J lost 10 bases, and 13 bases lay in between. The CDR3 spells CASSSALIAKLFF. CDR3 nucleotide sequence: TGTGCCAGCAGTTCAGCCCTCATTGCAAAACTGTTTTTT.

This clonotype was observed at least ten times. CDR3 nucleotides: TGTGCCAGCAAGGGCAGGACGAACACCGGGGAGCTGTTTTTT. Translated, it gives CASKGRTNTGELFF. The chain is built from TRBV28 and TRBJ2-2; D not certain. The ends were cut back, 7 bases at V and 0 bases at J, with 9 bases in the middle. Germline CDR1 is MDHEN and CDR2 is SYDVKM. The CDR3 totals 14 residues.

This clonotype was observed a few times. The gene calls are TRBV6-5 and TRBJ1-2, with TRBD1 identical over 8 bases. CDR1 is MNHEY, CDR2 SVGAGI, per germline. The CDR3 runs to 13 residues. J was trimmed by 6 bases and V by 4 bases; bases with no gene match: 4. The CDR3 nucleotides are TGTGCCAGCAGTTCGCAGGGGGCAAATGGCTACACCTTC. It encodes CASSSQGANGYTF.

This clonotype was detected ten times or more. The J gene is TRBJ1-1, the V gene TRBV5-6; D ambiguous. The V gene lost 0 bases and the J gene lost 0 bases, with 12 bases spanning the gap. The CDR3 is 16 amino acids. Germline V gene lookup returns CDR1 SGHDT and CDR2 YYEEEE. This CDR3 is CASSLGLALMNTEAFF. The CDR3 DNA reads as TGTGCCAGCAGCTTGGGCCTGGCCTTGATGAACACTGAAGCTTTCTTT.

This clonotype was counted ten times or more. The CDR3 spells CASSIPYRGHQETQYF. DNA of the CDR3: TGTGCCAGCAGCATCCCCTACAGGGGGCACCAAGAGACCCAGTACTTC. The rearrangement uses TRBV7-6 and TRBJ2-5, with 9 bases identical to TRBD1. The CDR3 length is 16 residues. Germline lookup yields CDR1 SGHVS and CDR2 FNYEAQ. V trimming: 5 bases; J trimming: 0 bases; junction bases outside the gene matches: 7.

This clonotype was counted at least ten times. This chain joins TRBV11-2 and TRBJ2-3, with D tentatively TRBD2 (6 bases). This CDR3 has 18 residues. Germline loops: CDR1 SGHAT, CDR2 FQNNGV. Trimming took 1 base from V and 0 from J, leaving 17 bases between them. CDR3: CASSLVSSRGLSTDTQYF. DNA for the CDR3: TGTGCCAGCAGCTTAGTTTCTTCGCGGGGTTTAAGCACAGATACGCAGTATTTT.

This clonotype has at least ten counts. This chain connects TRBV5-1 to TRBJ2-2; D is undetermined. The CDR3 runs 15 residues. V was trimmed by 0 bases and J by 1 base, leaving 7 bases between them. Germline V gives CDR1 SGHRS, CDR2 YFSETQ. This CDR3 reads CASSLVWENTGELFF. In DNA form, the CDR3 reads TGCGCCAGCAGCTTGGTTTGGGAGAACACCGGGGAGCTGTTTTTT.

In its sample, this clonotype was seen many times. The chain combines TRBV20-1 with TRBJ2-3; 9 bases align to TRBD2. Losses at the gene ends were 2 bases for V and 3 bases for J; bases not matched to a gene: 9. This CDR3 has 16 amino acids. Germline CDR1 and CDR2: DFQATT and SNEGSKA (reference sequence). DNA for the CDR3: TGCAGTGCTAGACACGTTATTAGCGGGAGTACAGATACGCAGTATTTT. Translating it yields CSARHVISGSTDTQYF.

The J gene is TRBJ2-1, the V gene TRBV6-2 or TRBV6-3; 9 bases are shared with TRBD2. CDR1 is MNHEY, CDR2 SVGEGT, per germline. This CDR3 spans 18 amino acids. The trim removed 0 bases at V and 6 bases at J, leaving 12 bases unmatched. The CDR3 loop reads CASSYSVGREGPGNEQFF. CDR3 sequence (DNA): TGTGCCAGCAGTTACTCGGTGGGGCGGGAGGGGCCGGGCAATGAGCAGTTCTTC.

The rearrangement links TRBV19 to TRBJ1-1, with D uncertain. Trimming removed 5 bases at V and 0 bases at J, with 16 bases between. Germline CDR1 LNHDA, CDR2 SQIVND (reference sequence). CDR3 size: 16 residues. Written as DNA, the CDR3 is TGTGCCAGTAGTTGGGCAGCACGATACATGAACACTGAAGCTTTCTTT. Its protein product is CASSWAARYMNTEAFF.

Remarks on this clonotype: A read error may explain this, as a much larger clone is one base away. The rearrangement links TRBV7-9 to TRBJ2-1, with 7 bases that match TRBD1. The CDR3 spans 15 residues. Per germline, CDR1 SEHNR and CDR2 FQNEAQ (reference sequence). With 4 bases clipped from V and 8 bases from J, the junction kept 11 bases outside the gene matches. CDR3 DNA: TGTGCCAGCAGCTCCTGGACAGGTGTGAATGATGAGCAGTTCTTC. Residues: CASSSWTGVNDEQFF.

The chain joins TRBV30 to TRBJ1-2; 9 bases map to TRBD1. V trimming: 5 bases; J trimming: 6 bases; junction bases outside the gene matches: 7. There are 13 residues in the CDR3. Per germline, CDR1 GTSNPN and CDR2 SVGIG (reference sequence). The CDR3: CAWQTGQGDGYTF. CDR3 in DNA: TGTGCCTGGCAGACGGGACAGGGCGATGGCTACACCTTC.

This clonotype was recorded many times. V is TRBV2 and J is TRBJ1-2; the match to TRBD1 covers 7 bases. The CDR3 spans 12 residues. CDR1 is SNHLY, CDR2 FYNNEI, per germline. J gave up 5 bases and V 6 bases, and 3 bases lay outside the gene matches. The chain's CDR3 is CASRQGGYGYTF. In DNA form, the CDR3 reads TGTGCCAGCAGGCAGGGGGGTTATGGCTACACCTTC.

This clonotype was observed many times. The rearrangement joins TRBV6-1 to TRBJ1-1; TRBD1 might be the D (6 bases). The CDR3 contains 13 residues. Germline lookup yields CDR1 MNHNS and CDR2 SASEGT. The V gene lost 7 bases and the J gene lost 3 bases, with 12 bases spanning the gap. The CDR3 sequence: CASTQGIHTEAFF. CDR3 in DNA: TGTGCCAGCACCCAGGGGATCCACACTGAAGCTTTCTTT.

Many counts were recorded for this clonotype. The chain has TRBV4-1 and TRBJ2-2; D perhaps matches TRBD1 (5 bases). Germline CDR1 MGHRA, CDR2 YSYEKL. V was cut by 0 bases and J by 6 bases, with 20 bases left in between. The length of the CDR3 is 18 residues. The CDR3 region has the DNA TGCGCCAGCAGCCAAGATCCCGTTGGGGCAGAAGGTTCCGGGGAGCTGTTTTTT. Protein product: CASSQDPVGAEGSGELFF.

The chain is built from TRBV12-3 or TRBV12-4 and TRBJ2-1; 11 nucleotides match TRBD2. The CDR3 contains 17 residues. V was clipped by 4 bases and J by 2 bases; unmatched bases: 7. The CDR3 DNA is TGTGCCAGCAGTTCCATGACTAGCGGGGCCACCTACAATGAGCAGTTCTTC. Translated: CASSSMTSGATYNEQFF.

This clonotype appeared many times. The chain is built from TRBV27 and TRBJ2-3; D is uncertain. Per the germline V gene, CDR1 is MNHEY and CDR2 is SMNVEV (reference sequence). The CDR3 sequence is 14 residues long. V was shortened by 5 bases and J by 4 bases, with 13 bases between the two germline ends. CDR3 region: CASSPPMAADTQYF. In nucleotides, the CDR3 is TGTGCCAGCAGTCCTCCGATGGCCGCAGATACGCAGTATTTT.

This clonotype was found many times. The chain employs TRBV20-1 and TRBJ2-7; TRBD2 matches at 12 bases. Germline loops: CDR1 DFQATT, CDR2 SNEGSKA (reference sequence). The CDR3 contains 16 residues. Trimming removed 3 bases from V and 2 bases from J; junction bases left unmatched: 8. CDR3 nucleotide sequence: TGCAGTGCTAGGGCTAGCGGGAGGGAATTCACCTACGAGCAGTACTTC. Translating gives CSARASGREFTYEQYF.

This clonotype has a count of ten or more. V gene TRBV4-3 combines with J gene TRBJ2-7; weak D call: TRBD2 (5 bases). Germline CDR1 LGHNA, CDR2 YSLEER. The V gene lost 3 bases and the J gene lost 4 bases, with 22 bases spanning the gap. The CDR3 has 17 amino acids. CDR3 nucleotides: TGCGCCAGCAGCCAGCGCCATGGGCTAGCCGGCTCGTACGAGCAGTACTTC. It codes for CASSQRHGLAGSYEQYF.

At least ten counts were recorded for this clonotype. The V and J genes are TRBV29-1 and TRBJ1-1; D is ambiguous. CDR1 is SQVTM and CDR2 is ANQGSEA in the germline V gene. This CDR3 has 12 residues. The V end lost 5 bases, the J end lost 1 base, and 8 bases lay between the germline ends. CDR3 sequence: CSVILWNTEAFF. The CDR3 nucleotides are TGCAGCGTTATATTATGGAACACTGAAGCTTTCTTT.